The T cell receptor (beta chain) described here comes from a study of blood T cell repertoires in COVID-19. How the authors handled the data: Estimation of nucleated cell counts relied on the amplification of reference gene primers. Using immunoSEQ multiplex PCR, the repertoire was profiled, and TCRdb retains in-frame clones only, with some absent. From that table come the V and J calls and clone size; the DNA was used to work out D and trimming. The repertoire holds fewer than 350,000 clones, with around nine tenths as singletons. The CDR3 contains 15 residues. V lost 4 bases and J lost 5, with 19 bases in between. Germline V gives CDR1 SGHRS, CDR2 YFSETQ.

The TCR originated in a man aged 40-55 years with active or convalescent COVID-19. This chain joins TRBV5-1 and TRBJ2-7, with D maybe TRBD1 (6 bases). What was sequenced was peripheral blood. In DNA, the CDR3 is TGCGCCAGCAGCCCGCTTTTGGACAGAATGAACGAGCAGTACTTC. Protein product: CASSPLLDRMNEQYF.